Listed here are 23 T cell receptor beta chains from one sample, sequenced in a study of cytomegalovirus exposure and HLA in healthy donors. The assay was immunoSEQ multiplex PCR, and TCRdb's table has in-frame clones only and misses some. The sample carries approximately 300,000 clones, 86% recorded once. The sample consisted of PBMCs. The receptors were sampled from a woman in her late teens or twenties in good health and CMV-seronegative.

V usage is TRBV27 and J usage is TRBJ2-7, with TRBD2 matching over 9 bases. Losses at the gene ends were 0 bases for V and 5 bases for J; bases not matched to a gene: 8. The CDR3 covers 16 residues. Germline V gives CDR1 MNHEY, CDR2 SMNVEV (reference sequence). CDR3 DNA: TGTGCCAGCAGTTTATCTGCGGGAGGGCCGCCCCACGAGCAGTACTTC. Translation gives CASSLSAGGPPHEQYF.

The J gene is TRBJ2-1, the V gene TRBV14; D is perhaps TRBD1 (6 bases). CDR1 is SGHDN, CDR2 FVKESK, per germline. Trimming took 0 bases from V and 15 from J, leaving 15 bases between them. This CDR3 spans 13 amino acids. The CDR3 loop reads CASSQEGTDRGFF. CDR3 DNA: TGTGCCAGCAGCCAAGAAGGTACGGACAGAGGGTTCTTC.

The rearrangement joins TRBV9 to TRBJ2-1; TRBD2 aligns across 11 bases. The germline V gene encodes CDR1 SGDLS and CDR2 YYNGEE. The CDR3 is made up of 15 amino acids. V lost 4 bases and J lost 7; bases outside the gene matches: 7. CDR3 coding DNA: TGTGCCAGCAGCCCCGCGCTAGCGGGAGGAAATGAGCAGTTCTTC. Translating it yields CASSPALAGGNEQFF.

The V and J genes are TRBV7-2 and TRBJ2-7; a possible D gene is TRBD2 (6 bases). CDR3 size: 14 residues. Germline V gives CDR1 SGHTA, CDR2 FQGNSA. Trimming shortened V by 4 bases and J by 1 base, and 11 bases separated the two germline ends. The CDR3 bases are TGTGCCAGCAGCTGGGACTCTCATTCCTACGAGCAGTACTTC. It yields the protein CASSWDSHSYEQYF.

This clone was recorded only once. V gene TRBV27 combines with J gene TRBJ2-1; unclear D gene. Germline lookup yields CDR1 MNHEY and CDR2 SMNVEV (reference sequence). This CDR3 is 17 amino acids long. V gave up 6 bases and J gave up 0 bases, with 18 bases separating them. CDR3 protein: CASSLISPDSSYNEQFF. CDR3 bases: TGTGCCAGCAGCCTTATATCGCCTGATAGCTCCTACAATGAGCAGTTCTTC.

This sequence joins TRBV4-1 and TRBJ2-2; 7 bases are shared with TRBD2. The V gene's germline CDR1 is MGHRA and CDR2 YSYEKL. The CDR3 is made up of 16 amino acids. V trimming: 4 bases; J trimming: 5 bases; junction bases outside the gene matches: 10. CDR3 residues: CASSPPGLVETGELFF. In DNA form, the CDR3 reads TGCGCCAGCAGCCCCCCCGGACTAGTCGAGACCGGGGAGCTGTTTTTT.

The V call is TRBV4-2, the J call TRBJ1-2; TRBD1 might be the D (5 bases). V was shortened by 2 bases and J by 7 bases, with 14 bases between the two germline ends. Per the germline V gene, CDR1 is LGHNA and CDR2 is YNFKEQ. The CDR3 is 14 residues long. CDR3 amino acids: CASSQFTGAGGYTF. The CDR3 DNA follows: TGTGCCAGCAGCCAATTTACAGGCGCCGGTGGCTACACCTTC.

This chain's CDR3 is CASSLRSFPRGNEQYF. CDR3 nucleotides: TGTGCCAGTAGTTTACGATCTTTCCCTAGGGGGAACGAGCAGTACTTC. The J gene is TRBJ2-7, the V gene TRBV19; a weak D match, TRBD1 (6 bases). V was cut by 5 bases and J by 5 bases, with 22 bases left in between. The germline V gene encodes CDR1 LNHDA and CDR2 SQIVND (reference sequence). The CDR3 extends over 16 amino acids. The full variable domain, rest sourced from reference TRBV19 and TRBJ2-7, is DGGITQSPKYLFRKEGQNVTLSCEQNLNHDAMYWYRQDPGQGLRLIYYSQIVNDFQKGDIAEGYSVSREKKESFPLTVTSAQKNPTAFYLCASSLRSFPRGNEQYFGPGTRLTVT.

V gene TRBV15 combines with J gene TRBJ2-7; D might be TRBD2 (5 bases). CDR1 is LNHNV, CDR2 YYDKDF, per germline (reference sequence). Trimming cost V 5 bases and J 4 bases, with 6 bases left between them. This CDR3 comprises 11 residues. CDR3 sequence (DNA): TGTGCCACCAGCGGGGAGTACGAGCAGTACTTC. Translation: CATSGEYEQYF.

The chain has TRBV27 and TRBJ2-6; D remains unclear. The CDR3 covers 17 residues. Germline-derived CDR1 and CDR2 are MNHEY and SMNVEV (reference sequence). Trimming took 1 base from V and 0 from J, leaving 10 bases between them. CDR3 bases: TGTGCCAGCAGTTTATGGGCCGGTCTCTCTGGGGCCAACGTCCTGACTTTC. This encodes CASSLWAGLSGANVLTF. Combining the CDR3 with reference TRBV27 and TRBJ2-6 gives the whole variable domain EAQVTQNPRYLITVTGKKLTVTCSQNMNHEYMSWYRQDPGLGLRQIYYSMNVEVTDKGDVPEGYKVSRKEKRNFPLILESPSPNQTSLYFCASSLWAGLSGANVLTFGAGSRLTVL.

This sequence joins TRBV18 and TRBJ2-1, with 7 bases aligning to TRBD2. Germline CDR1 is KGHSH and CDR2 is LQKENI. Trimming removed 3 bases from V and 2 bases from J; junction bases left unmatched: 4. The CDR3 extends over 15 amino acids. The CDR3 region has the DNA TGTGCCAGCTCACCTCCGGGACTACCCTACAATGAGCAGTTCTTC. This codes for CASSPPGLPYNEQFF.

The chain uses TRBV28 and TRBJ1-4, with TRBD1 identical over 7 bases. J was trimmed by 2 bases and V by 4 bases; bases with no gene match: 7. This CDR3 contains 16 residues. Germline-derived CDR1 and CDR2 are MDHEN and SYDVKM. Here the CDR3 DNA reads TGTGCCAGCAGTTACTACACAGGGGAGACTAATGAAAAACTGTTTTTT. Protein sequence: CASSYYTGETNEKLFF.

This clone came up once. The V call is TRBV18, the J call TRBJ2-6; tentatively, D is TRBD1 (5 bases). This CDR3 is built from 18 residues. V was trimmed by 3 bases and J by 2 bases, leaving 17 bases between them. Germline assignment: CDR1 KGHSH and CDR2 LQKENI. CDR3 protein: CASSPQKIGQAGANVLTF. DNA for the CDR3: TGTGCCAGCTCACCGCAAAAGATCGGACAAGCTGGGGCCAACGTCCTGACTTTC.

The V and J genes are TRBV2 and TRBJ1-5, with D possibly being TRBD1 (6 bases). The CDR3 is 14 residues long. Germline CDR1 is SNHLY and CDR2 is FYNNEI. Trimming removed 7 bases at V and 2 bases at J, with 12 bases between. The CDR3 region is CASNQGTGNQPQHF. CDR3 coding DNA: TGTGCCAGCAACCAGGGGACGGGCAATCAGCCCCAGCATTTT.

This clone came up a few times. The rearrangement uses TRBV11-2 and TRBJ2-2; 8 bases fit TRBD1. Per germline, CDR1 SGHAT and CDR2 FQNNGV. CDR3 length: 13 residues. After removal of 6 bases from V and 6 bases from J, the junction contained 3 bases not matched to a gene. CDR3 sequence (DNA): TGTGCCAGCAGAGGACAGGGCCCCGGGGAGCTGTTTTTT. Amino acids: CASRGQGPGELFF.

V is TRBV28 and J is TRBJ2-7; unclear D gene. Germline-derived CDR1 and CDR2 are MDHEN and SYDVKM. The ends were cut back, 3 bases at V and 2 bases at J, with 11 bases in the middle. The CDR3 loop spans 14 amino acids. The chain's CDR3 is CASSFEEAPYEQYF. CDR3 DNA: TGTGCCAGCAGTTTTGAAGAGGCACCCTACGAGCAGTACTTC.

This clone was picked up one time. V is TRBV7-6 and J is TRBJ1-1, with 7 bases fitting TRBD1. V lost 5 bases and J lost 11; bases outside the gene matches: 11. This CDR3 has 13 amino acids. Per germline, CDR1 SGHVS and CDR2 FNYEAQ. The CDR3 bases are TGTGCCAGCAGCGCAGACAGGGTGGCACGGGCTTTCTTT. It is translated as CASSADRVARAFF.

The rearrangement joins TRBV29-1 to TRBJ2-3; 9 bases map to TRBD1. The CDR3 consists of 14 residues. The V and J ends lost 5 bases and 4 bases, in that order; junction bases with no gene match: 7. Germline CDR1 reads SQVTM; CDR2 reads ANQGSEA. CDR3 sequence: CSVTEQGAADTQYF. The CDR3 DNA follows: TGCAGCGTTACGGAACAGGGGGCGGCAGATACGCAGTATTTT.

This sequence joins TRBV6-5 and TRBJ1-1; D is possibly TRBD1 (6 bases). V shed 2 bases and J shed 3 bases, with 13 bases lying between them. Germline V lookup: CDR1 MNHEY, CDR2 SVGAGI. The CDR3 runs 15 residues. The CDR3 sequence: CASSYDSGAYTEAFF. CDR3 bases: TGTGCCAGCAGTTACGACTCAGGGGCGTACACTGAAGCTTTCTTT.

V is TRBV28 and J is TRBJ2-7; the D gene is possibly TRBD2 (5 bases). Looked up from germline, CDR1 is MDHEN and CDR2 is SYDVKM. This CDR3 spans 13 amino acids. V lost 3 bases to trimming and J lost 3 bases, with 9 bases between them. CDR3 sequence: CASSFTRDYEQYF. CDR3 nucleotide sequence: TGTGCCAGCAGTTTCACTCGGGACTACGAGCAGTACTTC.

V gene TRBV7-3 combines with J gene TRBJ2-5; 14 nucleotides align to TRBD2. CDR1 SGHTA and CDR2 FQGTGA come from the germline V gene. J gave up 5 bases and V 5 bases, and 7 bases lay outside the gene matches. This CDR3 is 16 amino acids long. The CDR3 nucleotides are TGTGCCAGCAGCCTAGGGACTAGCGGGAGAAGGGAGACCCAGTACTTC. This translates into CASSLGTSGRRETQYF.

J is TRBJ2-7 and V is TRBV5-1, with TRBD2 matching over 10 bases. Losses at the gene ends were 1 base for V and 1 base for J; bases not matched to a gene: 11. Germline CDR1 reads SGHRS; CDR2 reads YFSETQ. This CDR3 is 18 amino acids long. In DNA, the CDR3 is TGCGCCAGCAGCTTGCGGGGGGCCCTACTAGCGGGGTCCTACGAGCAGTACTTC. Protein sequence: CASSLRGALLAGSYEQYF.

This clone was seen only a few times. The chain uses TRBV29-1 and TRBJ1-1; D unclear. The CDR3 spans 10 residues. Germline values: CDR1 SQVTM, CDR2 ANQGSEA. V shed 4 bases and J shed 6 bases, with 6 bases lying between them. The CDR3, as DNA: TGCAGCGTTGGGACTCCTGAAGCTTTCTTT. Translation: CSVGTPEAFF.